What follows describes a single TCR beta chain. Its antigen remains unknown. This specimen comes from a study of CD8 T cells in ankylosing spondylitis. Broader study findings: A motif of fewer than ten highly homologous TCR beta variants was seen as apparently characteristic of ankylosing spondylitis blood.

In TCRdb, the 5' RACE reads were re-called with MiXCR into one record per CDR3 protein. The table includes 400,000 or so distinct CDR3 sequences, 25% to 30% detected once. Germline values: CDR1 DFQATT, CDR2 SNEGSKA (reference sequence). V gave up 0 bases and J gave up 4 bases, with 19 bases separating them. The CDR3 spans 17 residues. V usage is TRBV20-1 and J usage is TRBJ2-1, with D possibly being TRBD1 or TRBD2 (6 bases each). Material for sequencing was blood, either unsorted or a sorted T cell fraction (not recorded which). This receptor was obtained from a male donor with ankylosing spondylitis. CDR3 nucleotides: TGCAGTGCTAGAGACTGGGGACGAGGAGGGGGGTACAATGAGCAGTTCTTC. It is translated as CSARDWGRGGGYNEQFF.